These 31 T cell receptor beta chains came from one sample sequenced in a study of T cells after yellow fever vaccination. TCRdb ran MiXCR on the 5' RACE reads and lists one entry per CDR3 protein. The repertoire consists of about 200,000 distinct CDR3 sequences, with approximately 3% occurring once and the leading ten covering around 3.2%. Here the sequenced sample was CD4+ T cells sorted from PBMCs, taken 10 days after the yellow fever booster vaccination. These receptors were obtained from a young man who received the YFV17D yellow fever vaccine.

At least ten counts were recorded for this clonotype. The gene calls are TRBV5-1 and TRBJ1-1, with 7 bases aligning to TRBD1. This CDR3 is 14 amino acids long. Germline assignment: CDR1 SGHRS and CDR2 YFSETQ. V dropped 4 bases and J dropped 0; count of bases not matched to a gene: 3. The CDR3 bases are TGCGCCAGCAGCGGAACAGGGGTGAACACTGAAGCTTTCTTT. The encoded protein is CASSGTGVNTEAFF.

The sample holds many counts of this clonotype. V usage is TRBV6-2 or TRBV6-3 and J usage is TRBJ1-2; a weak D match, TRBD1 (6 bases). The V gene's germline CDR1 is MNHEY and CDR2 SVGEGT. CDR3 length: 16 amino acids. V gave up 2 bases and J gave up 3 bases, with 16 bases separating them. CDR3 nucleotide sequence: TGTGCCAGCAGTTACGGGCCCTCCTGGACAGACTATGGCTACACCTTC. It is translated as CASSYGPSWTDYGYTF.

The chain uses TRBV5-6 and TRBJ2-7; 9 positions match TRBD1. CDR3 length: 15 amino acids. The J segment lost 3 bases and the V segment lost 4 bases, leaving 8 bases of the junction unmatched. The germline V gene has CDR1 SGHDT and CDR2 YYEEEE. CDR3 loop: CASSRPGQGFYEQYV. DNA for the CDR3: TGTGCCAGCAGCAGACCGGGACAGGGCTTCTACGAGCAGTACGTC.

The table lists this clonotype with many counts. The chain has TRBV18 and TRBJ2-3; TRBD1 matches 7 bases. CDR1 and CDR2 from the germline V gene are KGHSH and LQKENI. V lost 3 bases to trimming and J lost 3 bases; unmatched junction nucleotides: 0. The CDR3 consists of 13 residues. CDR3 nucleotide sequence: TGTGCCAGCTCACCGGGACAGACAGATACGCAGTATTTT. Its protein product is CASSPGQTDTQYF.

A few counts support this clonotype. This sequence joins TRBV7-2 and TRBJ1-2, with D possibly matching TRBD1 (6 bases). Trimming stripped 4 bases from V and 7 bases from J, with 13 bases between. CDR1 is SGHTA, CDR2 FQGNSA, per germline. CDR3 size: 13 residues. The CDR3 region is CASSSSRGGGYTF. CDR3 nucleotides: TGTGCCAGCAGCTCCTCCAGGGGAGGTGGCTACACCTTC.

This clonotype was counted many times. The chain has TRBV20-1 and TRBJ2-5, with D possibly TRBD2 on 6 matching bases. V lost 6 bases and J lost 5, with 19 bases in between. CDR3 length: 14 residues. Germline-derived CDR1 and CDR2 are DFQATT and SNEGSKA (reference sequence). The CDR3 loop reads CSAAATSFWETQYF. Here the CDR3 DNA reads TGCAGTGCCGCGGCCACTAGCTTCTGGGAGACCCAGTACTTC.

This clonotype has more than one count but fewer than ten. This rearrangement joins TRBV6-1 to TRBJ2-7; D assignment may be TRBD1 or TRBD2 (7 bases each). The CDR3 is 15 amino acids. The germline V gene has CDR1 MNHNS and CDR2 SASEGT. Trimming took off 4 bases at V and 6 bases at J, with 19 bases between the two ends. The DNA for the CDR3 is TGTGCCAGCAGTGCCTGGGACAGTGGGGGGGGCGAGCAGTACGTC. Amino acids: CASSAWDSGGGEQYV.

CDR3 sequence (DNA): TGTGCCACCAGCTTATTACTAGAATGGGACTACGAGCAGTACTTC. Residues: CATSLLLEWDYEQYF. This chain uses TRBV15 with TRBJ2-7; D might be TRBD2 (5 bases). Trimming shortened V by 5 bases and J by 3 bases, and 17 bases separated the two germline ends. CDR3 length: 15 amino acids. The V gene's germline CDR1 is LNHNV and CDR2 YYDKDF (reference sequence).

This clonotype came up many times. The CDR3 nucleotides are TGCGCCAGCAGCTTGGACCCGGAAAGGGAGACCCAGTACTTC. Protein product: CASSLDPERETQYF. The chain carries TRBV5-1 and TRBJ2-5; D gene unclear. The CDR3 covers 14 residues. V was pared by 0 bases and J by 5 bases, with 11 bases between. From germline, CDR1 is SGHRS and CDR2 YFSETQ.

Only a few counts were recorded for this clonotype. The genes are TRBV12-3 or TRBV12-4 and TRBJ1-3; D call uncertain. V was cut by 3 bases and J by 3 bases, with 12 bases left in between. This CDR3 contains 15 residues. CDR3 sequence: CASSLFLGGGNTIYF. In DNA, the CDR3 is TGTGCCAGCAGTTTGTTTCTGGGTGGTGGAAACACCATATATTTT.

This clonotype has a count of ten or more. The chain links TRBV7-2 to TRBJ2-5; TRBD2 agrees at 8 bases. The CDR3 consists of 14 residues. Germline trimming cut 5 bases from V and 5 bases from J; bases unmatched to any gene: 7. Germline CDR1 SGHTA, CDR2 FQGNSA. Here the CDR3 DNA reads TGTGCCAGCAGCCGGGGGGGGTCAGGGGAGACCCAGTACTTC. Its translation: CASSRGGSGETQYF.

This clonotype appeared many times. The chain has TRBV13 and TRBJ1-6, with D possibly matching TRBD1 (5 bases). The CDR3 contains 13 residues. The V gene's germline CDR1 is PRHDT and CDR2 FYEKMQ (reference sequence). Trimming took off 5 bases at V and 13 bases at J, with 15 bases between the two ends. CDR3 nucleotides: TGTGCCAGCAGCCAAGCCCGGGGGGGGCCCCTCCACTTT. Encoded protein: CASSQARGGPLHF.

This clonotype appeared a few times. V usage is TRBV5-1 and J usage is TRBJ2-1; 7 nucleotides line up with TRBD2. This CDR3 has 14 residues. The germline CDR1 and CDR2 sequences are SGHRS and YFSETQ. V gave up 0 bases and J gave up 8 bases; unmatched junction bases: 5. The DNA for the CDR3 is TGCGCCAGCAGCTTGGTCCAGCGGGGCGATGAGCAGTTCTTC. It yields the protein CASSLVQRGDEQFF.

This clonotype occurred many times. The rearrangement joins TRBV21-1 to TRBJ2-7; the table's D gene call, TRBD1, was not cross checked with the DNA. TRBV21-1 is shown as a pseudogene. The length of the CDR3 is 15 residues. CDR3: CASSPGQGDEYEQYF. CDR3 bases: TGTGCCAGCAGTCCGGGACAGGGAGACGAGTACGAGCAGTACTTC.

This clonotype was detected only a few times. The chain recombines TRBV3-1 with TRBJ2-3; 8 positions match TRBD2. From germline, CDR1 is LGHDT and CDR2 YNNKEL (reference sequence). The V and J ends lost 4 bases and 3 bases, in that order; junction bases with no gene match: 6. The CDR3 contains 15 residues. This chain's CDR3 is CASSRIGGATDTQYF. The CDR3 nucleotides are TGTGCCAGCAGCCGGATCGGGGGGGCGACAGATACGCAGTATTTT.

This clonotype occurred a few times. In nucleotides, the CDR3 is TGTGCCAGCAGTTTATCTGGGGGGTATCAGCCCCAGCATTTT. This encodes CASSLSGGYQPQHF. The chain combines TRBV28 with TRBJ1-5; maybe TRBD1 (5 bases). The V gene lost 1 base and the J gene lost 5 bases, with 9 bases spanning the gap. CDR3 length equals 14 residues. Germline V lookup: CDR1 MDHEN, CDR2 SYDVKM.

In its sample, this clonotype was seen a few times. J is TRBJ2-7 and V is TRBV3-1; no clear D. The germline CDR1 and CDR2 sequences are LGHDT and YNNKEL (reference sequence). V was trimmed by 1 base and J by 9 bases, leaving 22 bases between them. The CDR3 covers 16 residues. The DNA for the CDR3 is TGTGCCAGCAGCCAAGCGGATGGTTTTGCTCGATACCCGCAGTACTTC. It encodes CASSQADGFARYPQYF.

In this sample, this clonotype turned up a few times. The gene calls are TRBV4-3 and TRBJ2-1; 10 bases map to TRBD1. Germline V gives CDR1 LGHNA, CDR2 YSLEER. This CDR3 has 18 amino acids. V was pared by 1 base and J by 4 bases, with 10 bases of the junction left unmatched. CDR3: CASSQALGGQGIYNEQFF. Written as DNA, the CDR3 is TGCGCCAGCAGCCAAGCCCTAGGGGGACAGGGGATATACAATGAGCAGTTCTTC.

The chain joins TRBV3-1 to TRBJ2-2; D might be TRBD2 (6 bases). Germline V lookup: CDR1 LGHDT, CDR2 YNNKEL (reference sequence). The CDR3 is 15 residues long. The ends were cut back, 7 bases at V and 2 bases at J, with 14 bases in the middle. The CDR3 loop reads CASTWLGGNTGELFF. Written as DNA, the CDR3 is TGTGCCAGCACCTGGCTCGGGGGTAACACCGGGGAGCTGTTTTTT.

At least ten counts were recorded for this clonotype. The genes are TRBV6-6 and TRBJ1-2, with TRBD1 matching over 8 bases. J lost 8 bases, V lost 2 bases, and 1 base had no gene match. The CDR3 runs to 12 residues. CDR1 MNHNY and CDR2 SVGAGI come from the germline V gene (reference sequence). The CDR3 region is CASSYDRGGYTF. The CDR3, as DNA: TGTGCCAGCAGTTACGACAGGGGCGGCTACACCTTC.

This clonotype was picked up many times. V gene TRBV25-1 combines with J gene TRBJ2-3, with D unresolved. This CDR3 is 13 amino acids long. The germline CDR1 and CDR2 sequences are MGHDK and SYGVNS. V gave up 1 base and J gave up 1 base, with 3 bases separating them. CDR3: CASSELGTDTQYF. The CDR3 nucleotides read TGTGCCAGCAGTGAATTGGGCACAGATACGCAGTATTTT.

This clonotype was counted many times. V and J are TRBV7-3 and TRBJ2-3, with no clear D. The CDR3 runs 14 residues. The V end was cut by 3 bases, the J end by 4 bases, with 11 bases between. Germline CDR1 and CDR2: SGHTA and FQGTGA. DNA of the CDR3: TGTGCCAGCAGCTTTGCCCTACGACCAGATACGCAGTATTTT. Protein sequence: CASSFALRPDTQYF.

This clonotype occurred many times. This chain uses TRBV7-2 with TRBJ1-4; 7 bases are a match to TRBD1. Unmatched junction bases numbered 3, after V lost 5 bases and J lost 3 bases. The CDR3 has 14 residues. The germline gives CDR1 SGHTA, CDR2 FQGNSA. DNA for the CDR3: TGTGCCAGCAGCCCGGGACAGTCTAATGAAAAACTGTTTTTT. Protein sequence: CASSPGQSNEKLFF.

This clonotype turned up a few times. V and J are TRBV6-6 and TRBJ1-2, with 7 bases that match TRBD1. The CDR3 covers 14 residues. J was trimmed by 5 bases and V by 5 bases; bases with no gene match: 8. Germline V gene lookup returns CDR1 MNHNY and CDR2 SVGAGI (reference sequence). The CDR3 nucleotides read TGTGCCAGCAGTCCGGAAGACAGGGTTTATGGCTACACCTTC. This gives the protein CASSPEDRVYGYTF.

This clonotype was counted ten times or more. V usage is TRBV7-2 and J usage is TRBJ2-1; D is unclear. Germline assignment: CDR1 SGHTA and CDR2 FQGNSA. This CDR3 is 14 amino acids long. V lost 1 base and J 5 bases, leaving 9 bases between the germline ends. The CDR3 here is CASSLVSRHNEQFF. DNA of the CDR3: TGTGCCAGCAGCTTAGTCTCCAGACACAATGAGCAGTTCTTC.

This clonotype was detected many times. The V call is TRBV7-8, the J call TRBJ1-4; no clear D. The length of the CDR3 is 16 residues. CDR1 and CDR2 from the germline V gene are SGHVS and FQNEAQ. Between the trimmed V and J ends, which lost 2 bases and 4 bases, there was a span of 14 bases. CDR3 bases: TGTGCCAGCAGCTTAACCCGGTACGGCCATAATGAAAAACTGTTTTTT. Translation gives CASSLTRYGHNEKLFF.

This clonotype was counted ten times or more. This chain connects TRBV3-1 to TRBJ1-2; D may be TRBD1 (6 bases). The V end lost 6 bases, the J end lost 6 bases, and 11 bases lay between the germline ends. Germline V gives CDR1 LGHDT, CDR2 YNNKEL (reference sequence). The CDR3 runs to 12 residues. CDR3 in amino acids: CASSNTGNGYTF. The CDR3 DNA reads TGTGCCAGCAGTAACACAGGGAATGGCTACACCTTC.

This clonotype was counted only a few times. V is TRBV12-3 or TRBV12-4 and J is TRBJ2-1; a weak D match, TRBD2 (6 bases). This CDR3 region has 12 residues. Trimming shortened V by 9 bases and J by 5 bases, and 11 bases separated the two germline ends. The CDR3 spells CASGRMNNEQFF. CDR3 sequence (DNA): TGTGCCAGTGGGAGGATGAACAATGAGCAGTTCTTC.

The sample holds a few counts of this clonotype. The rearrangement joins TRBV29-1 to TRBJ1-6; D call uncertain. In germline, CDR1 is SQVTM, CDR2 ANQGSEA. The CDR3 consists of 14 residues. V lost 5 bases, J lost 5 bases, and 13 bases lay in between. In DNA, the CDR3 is TGCAGCGTTCGCGATGGGCCCAATAATTCACCCCTCCACTTT. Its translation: CSVRDGPNNSPLHF.

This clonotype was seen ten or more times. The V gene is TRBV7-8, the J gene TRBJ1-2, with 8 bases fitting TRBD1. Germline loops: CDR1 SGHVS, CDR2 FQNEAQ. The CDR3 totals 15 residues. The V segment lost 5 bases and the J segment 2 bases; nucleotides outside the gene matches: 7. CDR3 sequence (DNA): TGTGCCAGCAGCCCTCGACAGGGGCAAAACTATGGCTACACCTTC. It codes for CASSPRQGQNYGYTF.

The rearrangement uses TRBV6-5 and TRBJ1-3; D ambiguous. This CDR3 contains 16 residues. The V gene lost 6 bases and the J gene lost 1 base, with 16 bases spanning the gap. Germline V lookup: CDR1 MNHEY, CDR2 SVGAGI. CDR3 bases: TGTGCCAGCAGGCCCAGATACGGGGTATCTGGAAACACCATATATTTT. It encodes CASRPRYGVSGNTIYF.